What follows are 26 T cell receptor beta chains derived from one specimen sequenced in a study of blood T cell repertoires in COVID-19. Sequencing used immunoSEQ multiplex PCR; TCRdb keeps in-frame clones, though not all of them. The profile covers just under 350,000 clones, with under 95% appearing a single time and 2.5% to 4% taken by the ten largest. The sample was peripheral blood. The receptors stem from a woman aged 18-29 years who had recovered from COVID-19.

This clone was picked up one time. The gene calls are TRBV2 and TRBJ2-3; D might be TRBD1 (7 bases). This CDR3 has 15 amino acids. Trimming removed 6 bases at V and 0 bases at J, with 13 bases between. Germline V gene sequence: CDR1 SNHLY, CDR2 FYNNEI. This chain's CDR3 is CASRWRGPSTDTQYF. CDR3 nucleotide sequence: TGTGCCAGCAGATGGAGGGGGCCTAGCACAGATACGCAGTATTTT.

The chain employs TRBV4-3 and TRBJ1-2; weak D call: TRBD1 (6 bases). V was cut by 1 base and J by 0 bases, with 12 bases left in between. Germline values: CDR1 LGHNA, CDR2 YSLEER. The CDR3 runs 16 residues. CDR3 nucleotide sequence: TGCGCCAGCAGCCAAGTAGTCGGGACAACTAACTATGGCTACACCTTC. Translating gives CASSQVVGTTNYGYTF.

V and J are TRBV5-6 and TRBJ2-3, with 7 bases lining up with TRBD2. The CDR3 totals 16 residues. Trimming cost V 0 bases and J 1 base; bases outside gene matches: 5. Germline assignment: CDR1 SGHDT and CDR2 YYEEEE. The CDR3 sequence is CASSLAGGWGTDTQYF. The CDR3 DNA sequence: TGTGCCAGCAGCTTGGCCGGGGGGTGGGGCACAGATACGCAGTATTTT. The entire variable domain, with the rest obtained from reference TRBV5-6 and TRBJ2-3, is as follows: DAGVTQSPTHLIKTRGQQVTLRCSPKSGHDTVSWYQQALGQGPQFIFQYYEEEERQRGNFPDRFSGHQFPNYSSELNVNALLLGDSALYLCASSLAGGWGTDTQYFGPGTRLTVL.

The chain carries TRBV7-9 and TRBJ1-4; D is unclear. This CDR3 has 16 residues. Per the germline V gene, CDR1 is SEHNR and CDR2 is FQNEAQ (reference sequence). Trimming stripped 1 base from V and 5 bases from J, with 14 bases between. The CDR3 sequence is CASSLVIAGTNEKLFF. DNA of the CDR3: TGTGCCAGCAGCTTAGTTATCGCGGGAACGAATGAAAAACTGTTTTTT.

This clone came up once. This sequence joins TRBV7-2 and TRBJ2-5; TRBD2 matches 7 bases. The CDR3 has 14 amino acids. With 7 bases clipped from V and 5 bases from J, the junction kept 10 bases outside the gene matches. From germline, CDR1 is SGHTA and CDR2 FQGNSA. The CDR3 is CASTLGRGLETQYF. The DNA for the CDR3 is TGTGCCAGCACCCTGGGGAGGGGTTTGGAGACCCAGTACTTC.

The chain is built from TRBV18 and TRBJ1-1; D is uncertain. This CDR3 is 13 amino acids long. CDR1 is KGHSH and CDR2 is LQKENI in the germline V gene. The V and J ends lost 4 bases and 2 bases respectively, with 8 bases between them. CDR3 in DNA: TGTGCCAGCTCACAACGGGATAACACTGAAGCTTTCTTT. This encodes CASSQRDNTEAFF. Drawing the rest from reference TRBV18 and TRBJ1-1, the complete variable domain is NAGVMQNPRHLVRRRGQEARLRCSPMKGHSHVYWYRQLPEEGLKFMVYLQKENIIDESGMPKERFSAEFPKEGPSILRIQQVVRGDSAAYFCASSQRDNTEAFFGQGTRLTVV.

The chain links TRBV5-5 to TRBJ1-3; 8 bases fit TRBD1. The CDR3 totals 15 residues. Germline trimming cut 3 bases from V and 0 bases from J; bases unmatched to any gene: 2. CDR1 and CDR2 (germline): SGHKS, YYEKEE (reference sequence). CDR3 sequence (DNA): TGTGCCAGCAGCTATACAGGGGGCTCTGGAAACACCATATATTTT. This codes for CASSYTGGSGNTIYF.

The V and J genes are TRBV10-3 and TRBJ2-2, with D possibly being TRBD2 (5 bases). Trimming took 3 bases from V and 3 from J, leaving 8 bases between them. The CDR3 is made up of 14 amino acids. Germline CDR1 ENHRY, CDR2 SYGVKD. This CDR3 is CAISEEGHTGELFF. As DNA, the CDR3 is TGTGCCATCAGTGAAGAGGGCCACACCGGGGAGCTGTTTTTT.

Regarding this clone: Other DNA sequences in the sample encode the same CDR3. The chain uses TRBV30 and TRBJ1-5, with D unclear. CDR1 is GTSNPN, CDR2 SVGIG, per germline (reference sequence). V dropped 0 bases and J dropped 6 bases, with 6 bases sitting between them. The CDR3 covers 12 residues. The CDR3 region has the DNA TGTGCCTGGAGTGTTCGGGGTCAGCCCCAGCATTTT. It is translated as CAWSVRGQPQHF.

The chain recombines TRBV10-3 with TRBJ1-1; tentative D call: TRBD1 (6 bases). Germline CDR1 ENHRY, CDR2 SYGVKD. The CDR3 spans 17 residues. V dropped 6 bases and J dropped 2 bases, with 22 bases sitting between them. The CDR3: CAIRKTGTTTGNTEAFF. Written as DNA, the CDR3 is TGTGCCATCAGAAAAACCGGGACAACTACGGGCAACACTGAAGCTTTCTTT.

This chain links TRBV5-1 with TRBJ2-1, with TRBD2 identical over 12 bases. The CDR3 spans 18 residues. CDR1 is SGHRS and CDR2 is YFSETQ in the germline V gene. V was pared by 4 bases and J by 3 bases, with 11 bases of the junction left unmatched. CDR3 coding DNA: TGCGCCAGCAGCCGCATCAGACTAGCGGGAGATCGCTACAATGAGCAGTTCTTC. It translates to CASSRIRLAGDRYNEQFF.

The chain links TRBV9 to TRBJ2-1, with D possibly matching TRBD2 (5 bases). The V gene's germline CDR1 is SGDLS and CDR2 YYNGEE. There are 15 residues in the CDR3. Trimming cost V 4 bases and J 2 bases, with 13 bases left between them. Here the CDR3 reads CASSSSSLPYNEQFF. CDR3 in DNA: TGTGCCAGCAGCTCATCTAGCCTGCCCTACAATGAGCAGTTCTTC.

The rearrangement links TRBV30 to TRBJ1-2, with 7 nucleotides matching TRBD1. V dropped 4 bases and J dropped 3; count of bases not matched to a gene: 5. The CDR3 runs 13 residues. Germline V gene data show CDR1 as GTSNPN and CDR2 as SVGIG (reference sequence). CDR3 region: CAWIGGRDYGYTF. CDR3 in DNA: TGTGCCTGGATAGGGGGCAGGGACTATGGCTACACCTTC.

The V call is TRBV30, the J call TRBJ1-4; 9 bases agree with TRBD1. The CDR3 is 15 amino acids. V trimming: 3 bases; J trimming: 5 bases; junction bases outside the gene matches: 7. Per germline, CDR1 GTSNPN and CDR2 SVGIG (reference sequence). CDR3 in amino acids: CAWSHRGRVNEKLFF. CDR3 in DNA: TGTGCCTGGAGCCACAGGGGGCGCGTAAATGAAAAACTGTTTTTT.

The J gene is TRBJ1-1, the V gene TRBV29-1; unclear D gene. The CDR3 has 11 amino acids. The germline V and J ends were trimmed by 8 bases and 1 base, with 8 bases remaining between them. Looked up from germline, CDR1 is SQVTM and CDR2 is ANQGSEA. CDR3 nucleotide sequence: TGCAGCTCGCGACAGAACACTGAAGCTTTCTTT. It yields the protein CSSRQNTEAFF.

The chain is built from TRBV30 and TRBJ1-2, with 9 bases that match TRBD1. The J segment lost 3 bases and the V segment lost 3 bases, leaving 5 bases of the junction unmatched. Germline CDR1 reads GTSNPN; CDR2 reads SVGIG (reference sequence). This CDR3 region has 14 residues. The CDR3 protein is CAWRPGTGYYGYTF. CDR3 bases: TGTGCCTGGAGACCCGGGACAGGGTACTATGGCTACACCTTC.

V gene TRBV7-6 combines with J gene TRBJ1-1; perhaps TRBD1 as D (5 bases). Trimming cost V 4 bases and J 1 base, with 28 bases left between them. The CDR3 length is 20 residues. Germline V gene sequence: CDR1 SGHVS, CDR2 FNYEAQ. CDR3 loop: CASSSDPFTGAYSQNTEAFF. For the CDR3, the DNA is TGTGCCAGCAGCTCCGACCCCTTCACAGGAGCATACTCACAGAACACTGAAGCTTTCTTT.

The CDR3 DNA follows: TGTGCCAGCAGGCATGGTAGAGGTAGCGGGATTAACACCGGGGAGCTGTTTTTT. Protein: CASRHGRGSGINTGELFF. The rearrangement links TRBV2 to TRBJ2-2, with 8 bases aligning to TRBD2. CDR3 length: 18 residues. CDR1 SNHLY and CDR2 FYNNEI come from the germline V gene. The J segment lost 2 bases and the V segment lost 6 bases, leaving 14 bases of the junction unmatched.

The rearrangement links TRBV29-1 to TRBJ2-1, with 10 bases that match TRBD1. Germline V gene data show CDR1 as SQVTM and CDR2 as ANQGSEA. V trimming: 6 bases; J trimming: 5 bases; junction bases outside the gene matches: 7. This CDR3 is 14 amino acids long. CDR3 sequence (DNA): TGCAGCGTAGAGGTGGACAGGGGGGACAATGAGCAGTTCTTC. Translation: CSVEVDRGDNEQFF.

CDR3 bases: TGTGCCAGCAGTTATAAGACTCGCGGGGGCACAGATACGCAGTATTTT. This gives the protein CASSYKTRGGTDTQYF. The V and J genes are TRBV11-2 and TRBJ2-3, with D maybe TRBD2 (6 bases). Germline loops: CDR1 SGHAT, CDR2 FQNNGV. The CDR3 runs to 16 residues. V shed 6 bases and J shed 1 base, with 17 bases lying between them.

The chain links TRBV11-2 to TRBJ2-6; 8 nucleotides line up with TRBD1. The CDR3 has 15 residues. Germline trimming cut 5 bases from V and 3 bases from J; bases unmatched to any gene: 3. CDR1 is SGHAT, CDR2 FQNNGV, per germline. The CDR3 protein is CASSATGVGANVLTF. CDR3 DNA sequence: TGTGCCAGCAGCGCGACAGGGGTTGGGGCCAACGTCCTGACTTTC.

The CDR3 protein is CASSGRASGRASEQYV. The CDR3 DNA follows: TGTGCCAGCAGCGGACGGGCTAGCGGGAGAGCGAGCGAGCAGTACGTC. V gene TRBV9 combines with J gene TRBJ2-7; 10 bases match TRBD2. Germline lookup yields CDR1 SGDLS and CDR2 YYNGEE. Trimming took 3 bases from V and 6 from J; bases not matched to a gene: 12. The CDR3 is 16 residues long.

The chain carries TRBV27 and TRBJ1-3; D is unclear. The CDR3 runs to 11 residues. Trimming removed 8 bases at V and 4 bases at J, with 6 bases between. Germline V gene data show CDR1 as MNHEY and CDR2 as SMNVEV (reference sequence). The CDR3 coding sequence is TGTGCCAGCTCCACAGGAAACACCATATATTTT. Translated: CASSTGNTIYF.

This chain uses TRBV9 with TRBJ1-3; maybe TRBD1 (5 bases). Germline CDR1 and CDR2: SGDLS and YYNGEE. The V end lost 2 bases, the J end lost 6 bases, and 9 bases lay between the germline ends. The CDR3 contains 13 residues. Here the CDR3 reads CASSVDSKNTIYF. Written as DNA, the CDR3 is TGTGCCAGCAGCGTCGACAGTAAAAACACCATATATTTT.

This chain links TRBV10-3 with TRBJ2-7, with 11 bases lining up with TRBD2. Per the germline V gene, CDR1 is ENHRY and CDR2 is SYGVKD. With 5 bases clipped from V and 6 bases from J, the junction kept 6 bases outside the gene matches. CDR3 length equals 14 residues. In DNA, the CDR3 is TGTGCCATCAGTTCTAGCGGGAGGTCGGGCGAGCAGTACGTC. Translation gives CAISSSGRSGEQYV.

The chain uses TRBV2 and TRBJ2-4; TRBD1 might be the D (5 bases). This CDR3 has 12 residues. The V gene lost 5 bases and the J gene lost 5 bases, with 7 bases spanning the gap. From germline, CDR1 is SNHLY and CDR2 FYNNEI. Here the CDR3 reads CASSPRENIQYF. Here the CDR3 DNA reads TGTGCCAGCAGTCCCAGGGAAAACATTCAGTACTTC.